The 18 T cell receptor beta chains listed next were all sequenced from one sample in a study of blood T cell repertoires in COVID-19. Profiling relied on immunoSEQ multiplex PCR, and the TCRdb table lists in-frame clones only, not all of them. The sample carries 430,000 or so clones, roughly 90% recorded once. The sequencing input was PBMCs or T cells enriched from blood (not recorded which). The receptors here all came from a woman in her thirties or forties who had recovered from COVID-19.

The rearrangement uses TRBV4-1 and TRBJ2-7, with D unclear. V gave up 2 bases and J gave up 0 bases, with 11 bases separating them. The CDR3 runs to 15 residues. Germline V gene data show CDR1 as MGHRA and CDR2 as YSYEKL. Here the CDR3 DNA reads TGCGCCAGCAGCCAAAACCCCCTTAGCTCCTACGAGCAGTACTTC. Protein product: CASSQNPLSSYEQYF.

The J gene is TRBJ2-2, the V gene TRBV7-2; D is perhaps TRBD1 (5 bases). Trimming removed 2 bases at V and 4 bases at J, with 14 bases between. The CDR3 is 16 residues long. CDR1 is SGHTA, CDR2 FQGNSA, per germline. CDR3 residues: CASSLNFLRGTGELFF. In nucleotides, the CDR3 is TGTGCCAGCAGCTTAAACTTCCTAAGGGGCACCGGGGAGCTGTTTTTT. Full variable domain (missing parts from reference TRBV7-2 and TRBJ2-2): GAGVSQSPSNKVTEKGKDVELRCDPISGHTALYWYRQSLGQGLEFLIYFQGNSAPDKSGLPSDRFSAERTGGSVSTLTIQRTQQEDSAVYLCASSLNFLRGTGELFFGEGSRLTVL.

This chain joins TRBV6-5 and TRBJ1-5; D may be TRBD1 (5 bases). Germline V lookup: CDR1 MNHEY, CDR2 SVGAGI. The length of the CDR3 is 15 residues. Between the trimmed V and J ends, which lost 5 bases and 7 bases, there was a span of 18 bases. CDR3 coding DNA: TGTGCCAGCAGTACCGGACGGATCCAGGGCCAGCCCCAGCATTTT. Translation gives CASSTGRIQGQPQHF.

The chain couples TRBV30 to TRBJ2-7; D uncertain. The V end lost 5 bases, the J end lost 3 bases, and 8 bases lay between the germline ends. Per the germline V gene, CDR1 is GTSNPN and CDR2 is SVGIG (reference sequence). The CDR3 contains 11 residues. CDR3 protein: CAWGKFYEQYF. DNA of the CDR3: TGTGCCTGGGGCAAATTCTACGAGCAGTACTTC. Looking up the rest from reference TRBV30 and TRBJ2-7 gives the full variable domain: SQTIHQWPATLVQPVGSPLSLECTVEGTSNPNLYWYRQAAGRGLQLLFYSVGIGQISSEVPQNLSASRPQDRQFILSSKKLLLSDSGFYLCAWGKFYEQYFGPGTRLTVT.

This clone was seen a single time. The chain carries TRBV7-9 and TRBJ1-5; 7 nucleotides match TRBD1. CDR3 length: 15 amino acids. CDR1 is SEHNR and CDR2 is FQNEAQ in the germline V gene (reference sequence). Germline trimming cut 5 bases from V and 3 bases from J; bases unmatched to any gene: 7. CDR3 sequence (DNA): TGTGCCAGCAGCCCCGGGACAGTCAACAATCAGCCCCAGCATTTT. It is translated as CASSPGTVNNQPQHF.

This chain links TRBV6-4 with TRBJ1-2; TRBD1 agrees at 9 bases. The CDR3 covers 13 residues. With V trimmed by 2 bases and J by 5 bases, 0 bases remained unmatched. Germline lookup yields CDR1 MRHNA and CDR2 SNTAGT. The CDR3 DNA follows: TGTGCCAGCAGTGACGGGACAGGGTATGGCTACACCTTC. Its translation is CASSDGTGYGYTF.

This rearrangement joins TRBV29-1 to TRBJ1-1; 7 bases line up with TRBD1. Germline assignment: CDR1 SQVTM and CDR2 ANQGSEA. Trimming cost V 6 bases and J 5 bases; bases outside gene matches: 12. This CDR3 region has 14 residues. The CDR3 protein is CSVTTQGFATEAFF. DNA of the CDR3: TGCAGCGTAACCACACAGGGGTTCGCGACTGAAGCTTTCTTT.

This chain uses TRBV14 with TRBJ2-7; TRBD2 aligns across 13 bases. This CDR3 region has 15 residues. Trimming cost V 4 bases and J 3 bases; bases outside gene matches: 3. Germline V lookup: CDR1 SGHDN, CDR2 FVKESK. The CDR3 DNA reads TGTGCCAGCAGCCCCACTAGCGGGAGGGACTACGAGCAGTACTTC. Its translation: CASSPTSGRDYEQYF. Full variable domain (missing parts from reference TRBV14 and TRBJ2-7): EAGVTQFPSHSVIEKGQTVTLRCDPISGHDNLYWYRRVMGKEIKFLLHFVKESKQDESGMPNNRFLAERTGGTYSTLKVQPAELEDSGVYFCASSPTSGRDYEQYFGPGTRLTVT.

The rearrangement uses TRBV4-1 and TRBJ2-3, with 8 positions matching TRBD2. V lost 1 base and J lost 3; bases outside the gene matches: 12. Germline CDR1 and CDR2: MGHRA and YSYEKL. The CDR3 runs to 18 residues. CDR3 amino acids: CASSQAAGGRGATDTQYF. In nucleotides, the CDR3 is TGCGCCAGCAGCCAAGCCGCGGGAGGTCGGGGTGCAACAGATACGCAGTATTTT.

V and J are TRBV6-2 or TRBV6-3 and TRBJ2-7, with D possibly TRBD2 on 5 matching bases. Trimming shortened V by 6 bases and J by 1 base, and 13 bases separated the two germline ends. Germline CDR1 is MNHEY and CDR2 is SVGEGT. The CDR3 loop spans 14 amino acids. The CDR3, as DNA: TGTGCCAGCAGCCGAGGCCGGGGTTCCTACGAGCAGTACTTC. Translated, it gives CASSRGRGSYEQYF.

The sample holds one count of this clone. The V gene is TRBV6-1, the J gene TRBJ1-2; 9 nucleotides agree with TRBD1. Germline loops: CDR1 MNHNS, CDR2 SASEGT. Trimming at V came to 0 bases and at J to 4 bases, leaving 6 bases not matched to a gene. The CDR3 runs to 16 residues. The CDR3 reads CASSEADWDRVYGYTF. The CDR3 DNA follows: TGTGCCAGCAGTGAAGCGGATTGGGACAGGGTCTATGGCTACACCTTC.

The sample holds one count of this clone. This chain connects TRBV19 to TRBJ1-1, with 8 bases identical to TRBD1. Trimming removed 5 bases from V and 3 bases from J; junction bases left unmatched: 2. From germline, CDR1 is LNHDA and CDR2 SQIVND (reference sequence). The CDR3 totals 13 residues. The CDR3 loop reads CASSYRGDTEAFF. DNA for the CDR3: TGTGCCAGTAGTTACAGGGGGGACACTGAAGCTTTCTTT.

The J gene is TRBJ2-1, the V gene TRBV5-4, with 10 bases fitting TRBD1. The CDR3 runs 17 residues. V was clipped by 0 bases and J by 5 bases; unmatched bases: 8. Germline V CDR1 and CDR2: SGHNT, YYREEE (reference sequence). The CDR3 loop reads CASSLATGQGIDNEQFF. The CDR3 DNA sequence: TGTGCCAGCAGCTTGGCCACGGGACAGGGGATTGACAATGAGCAGTTCTTC.

V usage is TRBV6-5 and J usage is TRBJ1-2, with D maybe TRBD1 (6 bases). CDR1 is MNHEY and CDR2 is SVGAGI in the germline V gene. The CDR3 totals 12 residues. V was trimmed by 6 bases and J by 8 bases, leaving 13 bases between them. CDR3 coding DNA: TGTGCCAGCAGCCAAGACAGGTACGGCTACACCTTC. Translating gives CASSQDRYGYTF.

The chain joins TRBV12-3 or TRBV12-4 to TRBJ2-7, with D possibly TRBD2 on 5 matching bases. The length of the CDR3 is 13 residues. Trimming shortened V by 2 bases and J by 7 bases, and 12 bases separated the two germline ends. The CDR3 region has the DNA TGTGCCAGCAGTTTAAGGACTCCCGGGGAGCAGTACTTC. Its protein product is CASSLRTPGEQYF.

The chain is built from TRBV13 and TRBJ1-4; TRBD1 matches 7 bases. The CDR3 has 14 amino acids. Germline V CDR1 and CDR2: PRHDT, FYEKMQ (reference sequence). V gave up 2 bases and J gave up 5 bases; unmatched junction bases: 2. CDR3 in DNA: TGTGCCAGCAGCTTACGACAGGGAAATGAAAAACTGTTTTTT. Amino acid sequence: CASSLRQGNEKLFF. Full variable domain (rest looked up from reference TRBV13 and TRBJ1-4): AAGVIQSPRHLIKEKRETATLKCYPIPRHDTVYWYQQGPGQDPQFLISFYEKMQSDKGSIPDRFSAQQFSDYHSELNMSSLELGDSALYFCASSLRQGNEKLFFGSGTQLSVL.

This clone has a single count. This chain links TRBV27 with TRBJ2-2; 8 nucleotides agree with TRBD2. The junction had 8 bases not matched to a gene; V was cut back by 6 bases and J by 2 bases. The CDR3 loop spans 16 amino acids. The V gene's germline CDR1 is MNHEY and CDR2 SMNVEV (reference sequence). The CDR3 is CASRPGGGLNTGELFF. In DNA form, the CDR3 reads TGTGCCAGCAGGCCCGGGGGGGGGCTAAACACCGGGGAGCTGTTTTTT.

This rearrangement joins TRBV7-2 to TRBJ1-6; 7 bases are a match to TRBD1. The V and J ends lost 1 base and 4 bases, in that order; junction bases with no gene match: 4. This CDR3 is 16 amino acids long. Germline values: CDR1 SGHTA, CDR2 FQGNSA. The CDR3 region has the DNA TGTGCCAGCAGCTTAGTGGGGACAGCATATAATTCACCCCTCCACTTT. Translation: CASSLVGTAYNSPLHF.